Listed below are T cell receptor beta chains from one sample, sequenced in a study of CD8 T cells in ankylosing spondylitis. TCRdb re-derived calls from the 5' RACE reads in MiXCR, one entry per CDR3 protein. The sample yields 250,000 to 400,000 distinct CDR3 sequences, 9.5% to 13% seen once. The sample consisted of blood, either unsorted or a sorted T cell fraction (not recorded which). All receptors derive from a female donor with ankylosing spondylitis or in good health (not recorded which). Both conserved end residues are part of each CDR3. Fields, in order: V gene, D gene, J gene, clone size, CDR3 protein, CDR3 DNA. A D gene is named only where the DNA matches it firmly. Clone size is shown for a subset of rows, as once, few, many or a class of expanded clone.

v_gene: TRBV20-1; d_gene: -; j_gene: TRBJ1-4; abundance: many; CDR3aa: CSARSNLRSGEKLFF; CDR3nt: TGCAGTGCTCGATCTAACCTCCGGTCGGGGGAAAAACTGTTTTTT
v_gene: TRBV28; d_gene: -; j_gene: TRBJ1-6; abundance: many; CDR3aa: CASSLWQINSPLHF; CDR3nt: TGTGCCAGCAGTTTGTGGCAGATTAATTCACCCCTCCACTTT
v_gene: TRBV11-2; d_gene: TRBD1; j_gene: TRBJ1-2; abundance: many; CDR3aa: CASSWRQGRYGYTF; CDR3nt: TGTGCCAGCAGCTGGCGACAGGGCCGCTATGGCTACACCTTC
v_gene: TRBV6-6; d_gene: -; j_gene: TRBJ2-1; abundance: -; CDR3aa: CSSSSNRYNEQFF; CDR3nt: TGTTCCAGCAGTTCTAATAGGTACAATGAGCAGTTCTTC
v_gene: TRBV10-3; d_gene: -; j_gene: TRBJ2-2; abundance: few; CDR3aa: CATFQSYDTGELFF; CDR3nt: TGTGCCACCTTCCAATCCTACGACACCGGGGAGCTGTTTTTT
v_gene: TRBV18; d_gene: TRBD1; j_gene: TRBJ2-7; abundance: many; CDR3aa: CASSQGTGREQYF; CDR3nt: TGTGCCAGCTCTCAAGGGACAGGGAGGGAGCAGTACTTC
v_gene: TRBV9; d_gene: TRBD2; j_gene: TRBJ2-7; abundance: -; CDR3aa: CASSVDPRGGDSYEQCF; CDR3nt: TGTGCCAGCAGCGTGGATCCCCGGGGGGGCGATTCCTACGAGCAGTGCTTC
v_gene: TRBV5-1; d_gene: TRBD1; j_gene: TRBJ1-1; abundance: many; CDR3aa: CASSPGQGNTEAFF; CDR3nt: TGCGCCAGCAGCCCCGGACAGGGGAACACTGAAGCTTTCTTT
v_gene: TRBV28; d_gene: -; j_gene: TRBJ2-3; abundance: -; CDR3aa: CAIGPAGSFTDTQYF; CDR3nt: TGTGCCATCGGCCCCGCGGGGAGTTTTACAGATACGCAGTATTTT
v_gene: TRBV5-5; d_gene: -; j_gene: TRBJ2-3; abundance: few; CDR3aa: CASSSEFSHTDTQYF; CDR3nt: TGTGCCAGCAGCTCAGAGTTCAGCCACACAGATACGCAGTATTTT
v_gene: TRBV20-1; d_gene: TRBD1; j_gene: TRBJ2-1; abundance: many; CDR3aa: CSARRDRTDEQFF; CDR3nt: TGCAGTGCTAGACGGGACAGAACCGATGAGCAGTTCTTC
v_gene: TRBV9; d_gene: TRBD2; j_gene: TRBJ2-7; abundance: many; CDR3aa: CASSVSGGAGYEQYF; CDR3nt: TGTGCCAGCAGCGTAAGCGGGGGGGCAGGATACGAGCAGTACTTC
v_gene: TRBV5-1; d_gene: TRBD2; j_gene: TRBJ2-2; abundance: few; CDR3aa: CASSLSSGSGNTGELFF; CDR3nt: TGCGCCAGCAGCTTGAGTAGCGGGAGTGGGAACACCGGGGAGCTGTTTTTT
v_gene: TRBV6-2/TRBV6-3; d_gene: TRBD2; j_gene: TRBJ2-3; abundance: -; CDR3aa: CASRRLAGDTDTQYF; CDR3nt: TGTGCCAGCAGGAGACTAGCGGGAGACACAGATACGCAGTATTTT